These 25 T cell receptor beta chains originate from one sample sequenced in a study of PD-1 blockade in classical Hodgkin lymphoma. Every patient was affected by relapse after autologous stem cell transplantation, while exposure to brentuximab vedotin was not uniform. Clones were sequenced by immunoSEQ multiplex PCR, and TCRdb holds only the in-frame ones, with some missing. The sample shows over 50,000 clones, 81% of them seen only once. The sample in question was peripheral blood mononuclear cells (PBMCs), obtained at baseline. Receptors were obtained from a human donor with classical Hodgkin lymphoma.

There are a few counts of this clone. The chain has TRBV4-3 and TRBJ1-1; D perhaps matches TRBD1 (6 bases). V was cut by 1 base and J by 0 bases, with 12 bases left in between. The germline V gene encodes CDR1 LGHNA and CDR2 YSLEER. CDR3 size: 16 residues. In DNA form, the CDR3 reads TGCGCCAGCAGCCAAGTGAGGGGGACGATGAACACTGAAGCTTTCTTT. This sequence encodes CASSQVRGTMNTEAFF.

The chain joins TRBV7-2 to TRBJ2-5; 10 positions agree with TRBD2. With V trimmed by 3 bases and J by 4 bases, 5 bases remained unmatched. The CDR3 has 15 amino acids. CDR1 and CDR2 from the germline V gene are SGHTA and FQGNSA. CDR3 region: CASSLPTSGIETQYF. The CDR3 region has the DNA TGTGCCAGCAGCTTGCCTACTAGCGGGATAGAGACCCAGTACTTC.

This chain uses TRBV6-4 with TRBJ1-5; D might be TRBD1 (5 bases). The CDR3 is made up of 18 amino acids. Germline assignment: CDR1 MRHNA and CDR2 SNTAGT. Trimming shortened V by 2 bases and J by 2 bases, and 19 bases separated the two germline ends. The CDR3 region has the DNA TGTGCCAGCAGTGACGCCTCATTCCTCCGGGGACGCAATCAGCCCCAGCATTTT. Translating gives CASSDASFLRGRNQPQHF.

The CDR3 bases are TGTGCCAGCACCCCGTCACAGTTAGCCGAAAAACTGTTTTTT. Translating it yields CASTPSQLAEKLFF. The rearrangement uses TRBV5-6 and TRBJ1-4, with no clear D. Germline V gene lookup returns CDR1 SGHDT and CDR2 YYEEEE. This CDR3 contains 14 residues. V dropped 6 bases and J dropped 8 bases, with 17 bases sitting between them.

V gene TRBV5-1 combines with J gene TRBJ2-1, with 9 bases identical to TRBD2. The CDR3 totals 15 residues. In germline, CDR1 is SGHRS, CDR2 YFSETQ. With V trimmed by 5 bases and J by 10 bases, 13 bases remained unmatched. As DNA, the CDR3 is TGCGCCAGCAGTCCAGCCGTAGCGGGAGTGGGGGAGCAGTTCTTC. As protein: CASSPAVAGVGEQFF.

The rearrangement uses TRBV27 and TRBJ1-2; 7 bases align to TRBD1. Germline V CDR1 and CDR2: MNHEY, SMNVEV (reference sequence). This CDR3 spans 13 amino acids. J gave up 5 bases and V 3 bases, and 3 bases lay outside the gene matches. As DNA, the CDR3 is TGTGCCAGCAGTTTGACAGGGACATATGGCTACACCTTC. Translated, it gives CASSLTGTYGYTF.

This clone was counted only a few times. The V gene is TRBV5-4, the J gene TRBJ2-1; TRBD2 agrees at 12 bases. V dropped 6 bases and J dropped 2; count of bases not matched to a gene: 3. Per germline, CDR1 SGHNT and CDR2 YYREEE (reference sequence). The CDR3 is 15 amino acids. CDR3 nucleotides: TGTGCCAGCACTTCTAGCGGGGGGGCCTACAATGAGCAGTTCTTC. Translation gives CASTSSGGAYNEQFF.

The genes are TRBV7-8 and TRBJ2-2; tentative D call: TRBD1 (6 bases). Looked up from germline, CDR1 is SGHVS and CDR2 is FQNEAQ. The germline V and J ends were trimmed by 5 bases and 5 bases, with 15 bases remaining between them. The CDR3 sequence is 15 residues long. CDR3 bases: TGTGCCAGCAGCCGCAGGACAGCCTATACCGGGGAGCTGTTTTTT. Protein: CASSRRTAYTGELFF.

The V and J genes are TRBV18 and TRBJ1-2; D remains ambiguous. The CDR3 totals 11 residues. Germline CDR1 and CDR2: KGHSH and LQKENI. Trimming pared 3 bases from V and 3 bases from J, leaving 2 bases between. CDR3 amino acids: CASSPDYGYTF. In nucleotides, the CDR3 is TGTGCCAGCTCACCGGACTATGGCTACACCTTC.

The J gene is TRBJ2-2, the V gene TRBV10-2, with D perhaps TRBD1 (6 bases). The CDR3 consists of 12 residues. Germline values: CDR1 WSHSY, CDR2 SAAADI. V lost 8 bases and J lost 4, with 8 bases in between. CDR3 nucleotides: TGCGCCAGCGAAGGGGGCACCGGGGAGCTGTTTTTT. Residues: CASEGGTGELFF.

The chain is built from TRBV4-1 and TRBJ2-1; 7 nucleotides match TRBD1. Germline V lookup: CDR1 MGHRA, CDR2 YSYEKL. With 1 base clipped from V and 9 bases from J, the junction kept 0 bases outside the gene matches. The CDR3 has 12 residues. The chain's CDR3 is CASSQGTGEQFF. The CDR3 DNA is TGCGCCAGCAGCCAAGGGACAGGTGAGCAGTTCTTC.

The V call is TRBV6-5, the J call TRBJ2-7; perhaps TRBD2 as D (5 bases). The CDR3 contains 12 residues. The V gene lost 4 bases and the J gene lost 3 bases, with 7 bases spanning the gap. In germline, CDR1 is MNHEY, CDR2 SVGAGI. CDR3 sequence: CASSSEGYEQYF. The CDR3, as DNA: TGTGCCAGCAGTTCTGAGGGCTACGAGCAGTACTTC.

The chain joins TRBV13 to TRBJ2-7; TRBD2 matches 11 bases. Germline CDR1 PRHDT, CDR2 FYEKMQ (reference sequence). The CDR3 contains 15 residues. V lost 0 bases and J lost 6; bases outside the gene matches: 4. CDR3 nucleotides: TGTGCCAGCAGCTTAGGTACTAGCGGGAGATCCGAGCAGTACTTC. This encodes CASSLGTSGRSEQYF. The full variable domain, its missing parts supplied by reference TRBV13 and TRBJ2-7, is AAGVIQSPRHLIKEKRETATLKCYPIPRHDTVYWYQQGPGQDPQFLISFYEKMQSDKGSIPDRFSAQQFSDYHSELNMSSLELGDSALYFCASSLGTSGRSEQYFGPGTRLTVT.

This clone was detected only a few times. The gene calls are TRBV14 and TRBJ2-6; D is perhaps TRBD2 (5 bases). The CDR3 length is 16 residues. The germline V gene encodes CDR1 SGHDN and CDR2 FVKESK. With 4 bases removed from V and 1 base from J, the gap between germline ends came to 11 bases. CDR3 amino acids: CASSPLAGSGANVLTF. CDR3 sequence (DNA): TGTGCCAGCAGCCCTCTGGCGGGTTCTGGGGCCAACGTCCTGACTTTC.

This sequence joins TRBV6-5 and TRBJ2-7; D is undetermined. This CDR3 is 13 amino acids long. Germline lookup yields CDR1 MNHEY and CDR2 SVGAGI. The germline V and J ends were trimmed by 5 bases and 5 bases, with 13 bases remaining between them. DNA of the CDR3: TGTGCCAGCAGTGAAATCAGGCTGGACGAGCAGTACGTC. It encodes CASSEIRLDEQYV.

In its sample, this clone was seen a few times. V usage is TRBV7-6 and J usage is TRBJ2-1; D perhaps matches TRBD1 (6 bases). This CDR3 region has 15 residues. Trimming removed 5 bases from V and 5 bases from J, with 16 bases in between. Germline CDR1 reads SGHVS; CDR2 reads FNYEAQ. CDR3 loop: CASSPDRWTNNEQFF. The CDR3, as DNA: TGTGCCAGCAGCCCAGACAGGTGGACCAACAATGAGCAGTTCTTC.

V gene TRBV29-1 combines with J gene TRBJ2-1; 12 bases match TRBD2. The CDR3 runs to 17 residues. Trimming at V came to 1 base and at J to 0 bases, leaving 4 bases not matched to a gene. Germline V lookup: CDR1 SQVTM, CDR2 ANQGSEA. The CDR3: CSVEGELAGGSYNEQFF. The CDR3 DNA reads TGCAGCGTTGAAGGGGAACTAGCGGGAGGCTCCTACAATGAGCAGTTCTTC.

The rearrangement uses TRBV4-3 and TRBJ2-1; 7 bases are a match to TRBD2. The CDR3 has 16 amino acids. J lost 7 bases, V lost 0 bases, and 9 bases had no gene match. Germline V CDR1 and CDR2: LGHNA, YSLEER. CDR3: CASSQDWRETRNEQFF. CDR3 DNA sequence: TGCGCCAGCAGCCAAGATTGGCGGGAGACGAGGAATGAGCAGTTCTTC.

The V and J genes are TRBV29-1 and TRBJ1-2, with D tentatively TRBD1 (6 bases). This CDR3 is 13 amino acids long. The V gene lost 7 bases and the J gene lost 2 bases, with 14 bases spanning the gap. Germline loops: CDR1 SQVTM, CDR2 ANQGSEA. The CDR3 sequence is CSAYRVGNYGYTF. The CDR3 DNA reads TGCAGCGCTTACAGGGTCGGCAACTATGGCTACACCTTC.

The chain combines TRBV5-1 with TRBJ2-7; D is possibly TRBD2 (6 bases). The V and J ends lost 5 bases and 4 bases respectively, with 13 bases between them. Germline lookup yields CDR1 SGHRS and CDR2 YFSETQ. This CDR3 is 13 amino acids long. CDR3 sequence reads: CASSTDGRYEQYV. In DNA, the CDR3 is TGCGCCAGCAGTACCGACGGGAGATACGAGCAGTACGTC.

The V gene is TRBV5-1, the J gene TRBJ1-5, with D tentatively TRBD1 (5 bases). This CDR3 region has 14 residues. V shed 1 base and J shed 7 bases, with 12 bases lying between them. CDR1 SGHRS and CDR2 YFSETQ come from the germline V gene. CDR3 region: CASSLLGPEQPQHF. Written as DNA, the CDR3 is TGCGCCAGCAGCTTGTTGGGGCCCGAACAGCCCCAGCATTTT.

This clone showed up just once. The chain joins TRBV5-5 to TRBJ2-7, with 8 nucleotides matching TRBD2. The CDR3 covers 15 residues. The V gene end was trimmed by 0 bases and the J gene end by 0 bases; junction bases not matched to a gene: 2. The germline V gene encodes CDR1 SGHKS and CDR2 YYEKEE (reference sequence). Here the CDR3 reads CASSLERESSYEQYF. The CDR3 region has the DNA TGTGCCAGCAGCTTGGAGCGGGAGAGCTCCTACGAGCAGTACTTC.

This clone was detected only once. The rearrangement uses TRBV4-3 and TRBJ2-5; D might be TRBD1 or TRBD2, each matching 6 bases. The CDR3 is made up of 15 amino acids. Germline V gene data show CDR1 as LGHNA and CDR2 as YSLEER. Deletions cut 1 base from V and 5 bases from J, with 14 bases between. CDR3 nucleotide sequence: TGCGCCAGCAGCCAAGGGGGGGCGAAAGGGGAGACCCAGTACTTC. It specifies CASSQGGAKGETQYF.

The CDR3 nucleotides are TGTGCCAGCAGTCTACTAATTCGGCGGGATAGCTCCTACAATGAGCAGTTCTTC. Translating it yields CASSLLIRRDSSYNEQFF. This rearrangement joins TRBV25-1 to TRBJ2-1, with a tentative D call TRBD2 (6 bases). The CDR3 loop spans 18 amino acids. Germline CDR1 MGHDK, CDR2 SYGVNS. V was cut by 5 bases and J by 0 bases, with 20 bases left in between.

The J gene is TRBJ2-1, the V gene TRBV7-2, with D perhaps matching TRBD1 (5 bases). The CDR3 covers 14 residues. CDR1 is SGHTA and CDR2 is FQGNSA in the germline V gene. Trimming pared 5 bases from V and 7 bases from J, leaving 15 bases between. The CDR3, as DNA: TGTGCCAGCAGCCCCAGGGTATCTTTGAATGAGCAGTTCTTC. This translates into CASSPRVSLNEQFF.